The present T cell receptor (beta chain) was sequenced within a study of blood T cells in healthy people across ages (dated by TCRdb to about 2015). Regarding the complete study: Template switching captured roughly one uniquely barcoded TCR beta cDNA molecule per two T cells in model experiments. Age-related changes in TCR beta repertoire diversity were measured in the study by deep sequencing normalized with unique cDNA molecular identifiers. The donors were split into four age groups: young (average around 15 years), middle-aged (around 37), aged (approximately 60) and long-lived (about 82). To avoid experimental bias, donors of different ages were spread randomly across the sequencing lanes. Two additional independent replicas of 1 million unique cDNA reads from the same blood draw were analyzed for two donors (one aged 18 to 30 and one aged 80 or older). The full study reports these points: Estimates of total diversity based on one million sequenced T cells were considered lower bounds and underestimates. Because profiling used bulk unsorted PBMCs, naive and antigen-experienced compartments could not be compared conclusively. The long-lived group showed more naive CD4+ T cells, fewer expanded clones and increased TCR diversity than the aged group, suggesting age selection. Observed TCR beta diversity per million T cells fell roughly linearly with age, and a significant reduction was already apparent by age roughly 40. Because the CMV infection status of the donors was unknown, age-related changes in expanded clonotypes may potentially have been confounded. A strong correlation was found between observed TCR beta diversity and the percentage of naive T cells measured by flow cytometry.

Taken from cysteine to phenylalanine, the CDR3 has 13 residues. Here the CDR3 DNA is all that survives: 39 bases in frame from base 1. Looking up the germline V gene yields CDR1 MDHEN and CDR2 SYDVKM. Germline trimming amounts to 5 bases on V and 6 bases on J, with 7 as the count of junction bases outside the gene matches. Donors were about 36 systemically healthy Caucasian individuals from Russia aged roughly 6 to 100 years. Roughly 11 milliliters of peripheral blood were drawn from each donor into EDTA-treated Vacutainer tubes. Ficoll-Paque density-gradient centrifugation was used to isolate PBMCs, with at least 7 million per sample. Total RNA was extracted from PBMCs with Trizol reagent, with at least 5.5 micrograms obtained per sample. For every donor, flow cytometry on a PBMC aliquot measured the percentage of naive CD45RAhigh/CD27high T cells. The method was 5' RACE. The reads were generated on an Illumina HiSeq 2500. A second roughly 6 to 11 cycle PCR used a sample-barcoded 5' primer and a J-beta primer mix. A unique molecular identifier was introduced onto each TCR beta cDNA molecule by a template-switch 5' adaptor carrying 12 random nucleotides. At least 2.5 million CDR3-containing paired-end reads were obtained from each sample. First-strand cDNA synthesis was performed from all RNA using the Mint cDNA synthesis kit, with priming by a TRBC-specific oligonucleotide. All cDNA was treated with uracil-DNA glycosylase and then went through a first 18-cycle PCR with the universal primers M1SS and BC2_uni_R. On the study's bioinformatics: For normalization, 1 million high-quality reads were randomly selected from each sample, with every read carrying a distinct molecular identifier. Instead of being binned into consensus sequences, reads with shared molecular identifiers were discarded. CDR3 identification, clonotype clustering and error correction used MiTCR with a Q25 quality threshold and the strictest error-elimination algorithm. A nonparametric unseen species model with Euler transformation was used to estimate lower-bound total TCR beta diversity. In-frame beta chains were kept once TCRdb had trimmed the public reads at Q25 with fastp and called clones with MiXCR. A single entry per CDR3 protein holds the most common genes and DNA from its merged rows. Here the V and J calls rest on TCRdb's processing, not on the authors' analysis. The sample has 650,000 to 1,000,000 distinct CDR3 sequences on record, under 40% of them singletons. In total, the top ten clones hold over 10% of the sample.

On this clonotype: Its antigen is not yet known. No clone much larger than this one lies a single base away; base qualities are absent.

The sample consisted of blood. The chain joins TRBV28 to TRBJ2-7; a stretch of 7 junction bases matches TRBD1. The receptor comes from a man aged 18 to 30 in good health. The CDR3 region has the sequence CASSLGTEAEQYF. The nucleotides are TGTGCCAGCAGTCTGGGGACAGAGGCCGAGCAGTACTTC.